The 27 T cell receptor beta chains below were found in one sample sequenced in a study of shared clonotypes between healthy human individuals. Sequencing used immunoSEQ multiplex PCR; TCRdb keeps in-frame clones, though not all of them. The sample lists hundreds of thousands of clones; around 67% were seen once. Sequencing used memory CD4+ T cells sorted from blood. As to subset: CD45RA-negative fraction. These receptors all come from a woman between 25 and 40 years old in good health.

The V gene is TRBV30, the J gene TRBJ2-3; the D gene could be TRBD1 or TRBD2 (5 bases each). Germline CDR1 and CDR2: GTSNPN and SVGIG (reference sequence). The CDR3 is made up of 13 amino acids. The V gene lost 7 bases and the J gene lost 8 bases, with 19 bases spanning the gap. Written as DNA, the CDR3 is TGTGCCTCTCGGGACCCCCTTCGTTCTACGCAGTATTTT. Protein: CASRDPLRSTQYF.

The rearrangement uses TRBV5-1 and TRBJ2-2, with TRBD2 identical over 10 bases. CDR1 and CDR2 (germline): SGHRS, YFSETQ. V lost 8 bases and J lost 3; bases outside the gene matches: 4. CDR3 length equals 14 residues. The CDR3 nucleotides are TGCGCCAGTTGCCTAGCGGGAGACACCGGGGAGCTGTTTTTT. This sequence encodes CASCLAGDTGELFF.

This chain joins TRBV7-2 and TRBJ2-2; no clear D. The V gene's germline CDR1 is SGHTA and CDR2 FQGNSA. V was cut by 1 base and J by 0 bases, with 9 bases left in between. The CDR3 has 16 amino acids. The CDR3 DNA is TGTGCCAGCAGCTTAGAGGCAGCCCCGAACACCGGGGAGCTGTTTTTT. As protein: CASSLEAAPNTGELFF.

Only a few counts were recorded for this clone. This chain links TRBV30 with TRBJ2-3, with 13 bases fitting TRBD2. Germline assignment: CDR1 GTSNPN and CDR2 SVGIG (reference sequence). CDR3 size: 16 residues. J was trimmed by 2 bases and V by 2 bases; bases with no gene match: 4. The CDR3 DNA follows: TGTGCCTGGAGTCAGGGACTAGCGGGAACCACAGATACGCAGTATTTT. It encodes CAWSQGLAGTTDTQYF.

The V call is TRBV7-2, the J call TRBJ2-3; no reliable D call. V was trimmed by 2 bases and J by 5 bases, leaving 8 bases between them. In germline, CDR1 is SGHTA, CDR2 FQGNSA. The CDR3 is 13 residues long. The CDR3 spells CASSLLSRDTQYF. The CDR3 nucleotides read TGTGCCAGCAGCTTACTATCCCGAGATACGCAGTATTTT.

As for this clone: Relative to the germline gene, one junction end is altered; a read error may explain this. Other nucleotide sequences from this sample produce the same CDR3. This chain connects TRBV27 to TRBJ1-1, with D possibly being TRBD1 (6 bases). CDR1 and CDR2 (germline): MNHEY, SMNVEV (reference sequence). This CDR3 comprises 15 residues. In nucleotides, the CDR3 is TGTGCCAGCAGTTTACTCGACAGGCTTGGCACTGAGGCTTTCTTT. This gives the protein CASSLLDRLGTEAFF.

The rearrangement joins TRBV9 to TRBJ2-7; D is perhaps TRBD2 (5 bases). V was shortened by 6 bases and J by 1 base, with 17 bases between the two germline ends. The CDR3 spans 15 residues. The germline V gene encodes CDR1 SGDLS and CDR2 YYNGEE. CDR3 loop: CASNSNSGTSYEQYF. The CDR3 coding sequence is TGTGCCAGCAACTCGAACTCGGGAACTTCCTACGAGCAGTACTTC.

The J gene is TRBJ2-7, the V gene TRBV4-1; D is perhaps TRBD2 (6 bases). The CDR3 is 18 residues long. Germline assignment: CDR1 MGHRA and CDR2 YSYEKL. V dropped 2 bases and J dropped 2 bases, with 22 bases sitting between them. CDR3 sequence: CASSQRAFIRESAYEQYF. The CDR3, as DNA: TGCGCCAGCAGCCAAAGGGCCTTCATCCGGGAGAGTGCCTACGAGCAGTACTTC.

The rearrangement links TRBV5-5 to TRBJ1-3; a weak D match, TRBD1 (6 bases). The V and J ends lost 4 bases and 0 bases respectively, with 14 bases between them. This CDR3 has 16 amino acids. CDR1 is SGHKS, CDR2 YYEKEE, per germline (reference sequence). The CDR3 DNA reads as TGTGCCAGCAGCCCCCGGGACATGCTCTCTGGAAACACCATATATTTT. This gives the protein CASSPRDMLSGNTIYF.

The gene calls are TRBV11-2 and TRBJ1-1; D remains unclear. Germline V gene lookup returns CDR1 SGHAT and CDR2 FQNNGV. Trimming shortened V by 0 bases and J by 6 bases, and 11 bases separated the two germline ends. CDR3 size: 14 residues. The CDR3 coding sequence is TGTGCCAGCAGCTTAGACAGGTGGTCGGCTGAAGCTTTCTTT. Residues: CASSLDRWSAEAFF. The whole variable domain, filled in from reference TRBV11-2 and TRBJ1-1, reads EAGVAQSPRYKIIEKRQSVAFWCNPISGHATLYWYQQILGQGPKLLIQFQNNGVVDDSQLPKDRFSAERLKGVDSTLKIQPAKLEDSAVYLCASSLDRWSAEAFFGQGTRLTVV.

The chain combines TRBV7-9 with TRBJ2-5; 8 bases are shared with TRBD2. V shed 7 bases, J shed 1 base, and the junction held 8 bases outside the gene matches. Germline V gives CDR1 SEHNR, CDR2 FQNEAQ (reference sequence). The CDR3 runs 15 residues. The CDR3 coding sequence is TGTGCCAGCACCGTCCTTAGCGGGACCCAAGAGACCCAGTACTTC. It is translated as CASTVLSGTQETQYF.

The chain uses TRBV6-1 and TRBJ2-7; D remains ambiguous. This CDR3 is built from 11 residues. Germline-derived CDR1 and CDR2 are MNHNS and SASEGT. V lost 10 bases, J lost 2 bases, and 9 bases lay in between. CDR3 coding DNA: TGTGCCACCCGTTGGACCTACGAGCAGTACTTC. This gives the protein CATRWTYEQYF.

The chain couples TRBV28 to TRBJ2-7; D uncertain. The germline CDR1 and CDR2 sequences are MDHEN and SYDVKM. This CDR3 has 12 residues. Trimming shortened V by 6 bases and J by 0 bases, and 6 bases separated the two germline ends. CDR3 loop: CASRAASYEQYF. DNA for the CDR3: TGTGCCAGCAGGGCGGCCTCCTACGAGCAGTACTTC.

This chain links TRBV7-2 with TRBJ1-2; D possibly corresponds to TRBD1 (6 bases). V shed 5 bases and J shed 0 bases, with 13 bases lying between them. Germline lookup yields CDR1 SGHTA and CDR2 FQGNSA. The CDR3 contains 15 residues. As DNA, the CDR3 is TGTGCCAGCAGCCCCCGGACAGTCACTAACTATGGCTACACCTTC. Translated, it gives CASSPRTVTNYGYTF.

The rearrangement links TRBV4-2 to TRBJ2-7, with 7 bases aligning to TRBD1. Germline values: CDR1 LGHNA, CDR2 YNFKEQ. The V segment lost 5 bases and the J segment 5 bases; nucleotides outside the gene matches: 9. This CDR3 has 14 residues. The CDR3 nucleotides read TGTGCCAGCAGCTCCTCAGACAGGGTGAACGAGCAGTACTTC. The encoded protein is CASSSSDRVNEQYF.

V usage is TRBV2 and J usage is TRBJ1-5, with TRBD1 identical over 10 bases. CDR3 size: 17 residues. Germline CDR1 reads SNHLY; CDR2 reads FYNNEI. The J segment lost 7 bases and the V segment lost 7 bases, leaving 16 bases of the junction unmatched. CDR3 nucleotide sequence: TGTGCCAGCACCTCAAGCGGGACAGGGGCCGCGATGCAGCCCCAGCATTTT. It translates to CASTSSGTGAAMQPQHF. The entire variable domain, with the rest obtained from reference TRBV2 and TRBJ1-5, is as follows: EPEVTQTPSHQVTQMGQEVILRCVPISNHLYFYWYRQILGQKVEFLVSFYNNEISEKSEIFDDQFSVERPDGSNFTLKIRSTKLEDSAMYFCASTSSGTGAAMQPQHFGDGTRLSIL.

The CDR3 DNA follows: TGCGCCAGCAGCCATGGCACGGACTGGAGCTCCTACAATGAGCAGTTCTTC. Protein sequence: CASSHGTDWSSYNEQFF. The chain has TRBV4-1 and TRBJ2-1; a possible D gene is TRBD2 (5 bases). The V end lost 3 bases, the J end lost 0 bases, and 15 bases lay between the germline ends. CDR3 length: 17 amino acids. Germline V gene sequence: CDR1 MGHRA, CDR2 YSYEKL.

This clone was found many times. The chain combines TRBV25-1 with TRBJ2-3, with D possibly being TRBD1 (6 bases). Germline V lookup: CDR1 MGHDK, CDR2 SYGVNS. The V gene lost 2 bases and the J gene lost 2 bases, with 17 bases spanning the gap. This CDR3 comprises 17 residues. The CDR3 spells CASSEKFTGSHTDTQYF. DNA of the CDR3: TGTGCCAGCAGTGAAAAGTTTACAGGGTCCCACACAGATACGCAGTATTTT.

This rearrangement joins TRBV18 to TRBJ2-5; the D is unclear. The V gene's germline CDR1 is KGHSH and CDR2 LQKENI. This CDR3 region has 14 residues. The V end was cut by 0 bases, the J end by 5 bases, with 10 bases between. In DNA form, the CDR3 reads TGTGCCAGCTCACCACCGGCGCTAGTGGAGACCCAGTACTTC. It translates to CASSPPALVETQYF. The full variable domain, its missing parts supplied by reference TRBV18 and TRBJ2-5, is NAGVMQNPRHLVRRRGQEARLRCSPMKGHSHVYWYRQLPEEGLKFMVYLQKENIIDESGMPKERFSAEFPKEGPSILRIQQVVRGDSAAYFCASSPPALVETQYFGPGTRLLVL.

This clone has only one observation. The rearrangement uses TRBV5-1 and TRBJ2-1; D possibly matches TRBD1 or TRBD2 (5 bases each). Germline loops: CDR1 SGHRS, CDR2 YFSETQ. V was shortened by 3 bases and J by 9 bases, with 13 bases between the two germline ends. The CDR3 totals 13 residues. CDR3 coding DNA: TGCGCCAGCAGCTCTGGTAGAGGGGCTGAGCAGTTCTTC. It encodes CASSSGRGAEQFF.

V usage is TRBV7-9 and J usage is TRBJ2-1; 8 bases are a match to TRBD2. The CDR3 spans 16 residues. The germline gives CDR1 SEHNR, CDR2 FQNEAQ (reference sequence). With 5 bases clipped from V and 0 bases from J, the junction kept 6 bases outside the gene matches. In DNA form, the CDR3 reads TGTGCCAGCAGCAGACTAGCGACTAGCTCCTACAATGAGCAGTTCTTC. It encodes CASSRLATSSYNEQFF.

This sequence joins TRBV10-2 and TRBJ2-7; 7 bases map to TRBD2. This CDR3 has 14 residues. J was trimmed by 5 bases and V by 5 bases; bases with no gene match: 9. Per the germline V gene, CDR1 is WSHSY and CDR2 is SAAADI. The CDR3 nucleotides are TGCGCCAGCAGTCCGCTGGCGGGAGCTAACGAGCAGTACTTC. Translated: CASSPLAGANEQYF.

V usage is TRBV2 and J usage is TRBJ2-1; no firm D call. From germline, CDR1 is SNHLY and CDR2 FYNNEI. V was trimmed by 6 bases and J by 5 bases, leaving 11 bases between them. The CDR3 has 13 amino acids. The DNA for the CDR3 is TGTGCCAGCAGGATAGGACGGAACAATGAGCAGTTCTTC. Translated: CASRIGRNNEQFF. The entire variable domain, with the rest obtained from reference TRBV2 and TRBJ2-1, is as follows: EPEVTQTPSHQVTQMGQEVILRCVPISNHLYFYWYRQILGQKVEFLVSFYNNEISEKSEIFDDQFSVERPDGSNFTLKIRSTKLEDSAMYFCASRIGRNNEQFFGPGTRLTVL.

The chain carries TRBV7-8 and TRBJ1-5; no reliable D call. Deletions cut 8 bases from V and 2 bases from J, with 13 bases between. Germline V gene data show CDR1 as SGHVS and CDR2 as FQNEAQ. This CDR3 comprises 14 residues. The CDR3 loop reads CASATREGNQPQHF. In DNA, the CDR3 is TGTGCCAGCGCCACAAGAGAAGGCAATCAGCCCCAGCATTTT.

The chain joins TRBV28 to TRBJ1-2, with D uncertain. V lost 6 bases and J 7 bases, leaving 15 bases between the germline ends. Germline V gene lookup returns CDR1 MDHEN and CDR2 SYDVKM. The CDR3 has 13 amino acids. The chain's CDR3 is CASRRAWLVGYTF. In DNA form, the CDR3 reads TGTGCCAGCAGGCGCGCCTGGTTGGTTGGCTACACCTTC.

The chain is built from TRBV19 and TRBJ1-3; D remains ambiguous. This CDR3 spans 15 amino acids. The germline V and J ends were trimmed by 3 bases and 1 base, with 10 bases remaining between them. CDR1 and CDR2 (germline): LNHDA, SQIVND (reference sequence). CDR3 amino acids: CASSMTRSSGNTIYF. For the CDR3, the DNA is TGTGCCAGTAGTATGACGAGGAGTTCTGGAAACACCATATATTTT.

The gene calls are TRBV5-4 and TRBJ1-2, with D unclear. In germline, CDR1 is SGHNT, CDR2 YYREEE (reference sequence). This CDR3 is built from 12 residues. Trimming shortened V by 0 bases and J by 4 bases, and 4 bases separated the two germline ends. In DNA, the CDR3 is TGTGCCAGCAGCTTGGGGGTCTATGGCTACACCTTC. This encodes CASSLGVYGYTF.